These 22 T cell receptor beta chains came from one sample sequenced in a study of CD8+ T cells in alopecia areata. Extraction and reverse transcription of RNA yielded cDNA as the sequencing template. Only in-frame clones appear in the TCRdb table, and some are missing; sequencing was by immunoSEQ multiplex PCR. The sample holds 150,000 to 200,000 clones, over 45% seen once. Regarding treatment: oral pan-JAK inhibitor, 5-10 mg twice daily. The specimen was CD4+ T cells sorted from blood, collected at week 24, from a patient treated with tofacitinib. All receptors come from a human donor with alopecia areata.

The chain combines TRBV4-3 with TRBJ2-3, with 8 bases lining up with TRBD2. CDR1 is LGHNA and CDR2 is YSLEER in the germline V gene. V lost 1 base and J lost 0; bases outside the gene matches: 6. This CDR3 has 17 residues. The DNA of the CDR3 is TGCGCCAGCAGCCAAGTAGGAGGCGGGGGGAGCACAGATACGCAGTATTTT. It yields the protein CASSQVGGGGSTDTQYF.

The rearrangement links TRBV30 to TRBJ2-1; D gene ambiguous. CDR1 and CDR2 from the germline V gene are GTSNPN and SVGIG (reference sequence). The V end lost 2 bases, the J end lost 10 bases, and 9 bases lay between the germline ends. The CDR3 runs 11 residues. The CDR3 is CAWSQGWEQFF. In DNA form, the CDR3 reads TGTGCCTGGAGTCAAGGGTGGGAGCAGTTCTTC.

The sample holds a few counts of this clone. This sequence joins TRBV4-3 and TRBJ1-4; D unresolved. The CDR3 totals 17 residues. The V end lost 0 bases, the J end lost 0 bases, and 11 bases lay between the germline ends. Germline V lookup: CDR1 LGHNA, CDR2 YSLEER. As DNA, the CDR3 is TGCGCCAGCAGCCAAGATGCTGCTTTTGCAACTAATGAAAAACTGTTTTTT. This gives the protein CASSQDAAFATNEKLFF.

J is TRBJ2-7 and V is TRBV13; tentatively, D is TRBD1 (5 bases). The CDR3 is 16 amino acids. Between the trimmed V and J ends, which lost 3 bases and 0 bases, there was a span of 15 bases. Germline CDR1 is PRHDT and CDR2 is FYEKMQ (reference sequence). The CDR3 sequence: CASSFAINRTSYEQYF. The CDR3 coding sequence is TGTGCCAGCAGCTTTGCAATCAACAGGACCTCCTACGAGCAGTACTTC.

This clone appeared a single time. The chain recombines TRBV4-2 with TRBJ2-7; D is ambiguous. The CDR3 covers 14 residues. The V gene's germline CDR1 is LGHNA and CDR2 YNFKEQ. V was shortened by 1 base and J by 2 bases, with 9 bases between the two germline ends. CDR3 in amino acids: CASSQGPETYEQYF. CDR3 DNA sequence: TGTGCCAGCAGCCAAGGTCCAGAGACCTACGAGCAGTACTTC.

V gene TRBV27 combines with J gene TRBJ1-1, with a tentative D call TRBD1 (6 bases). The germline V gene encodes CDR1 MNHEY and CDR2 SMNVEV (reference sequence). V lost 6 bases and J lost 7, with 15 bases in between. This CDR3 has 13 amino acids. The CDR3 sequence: CASRDLWTDEAFF. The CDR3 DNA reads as TGTGCCAGCAGAGACCTATGGACAGATGAAGCTTTCTTT.

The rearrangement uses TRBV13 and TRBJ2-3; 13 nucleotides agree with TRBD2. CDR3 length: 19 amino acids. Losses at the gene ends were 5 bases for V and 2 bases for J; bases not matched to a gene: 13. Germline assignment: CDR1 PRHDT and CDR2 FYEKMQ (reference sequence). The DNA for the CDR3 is TGTGCCAGCAGCCCCTGGACTAGCGGGGGCACGCGGTACACAGATACGCAGTATTTT. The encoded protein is CASSPWTSGGTRYTDTQYF.

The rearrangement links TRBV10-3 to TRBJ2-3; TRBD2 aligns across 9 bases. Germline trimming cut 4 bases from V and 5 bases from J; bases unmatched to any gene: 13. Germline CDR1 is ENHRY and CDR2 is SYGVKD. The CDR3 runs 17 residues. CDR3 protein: CAISVARSGGPGDTQYF. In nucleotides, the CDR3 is TGTGCCATCAGTGTTGCCCGGAGCGGGGGGCCAGGAGATACGCAGTATTTT.

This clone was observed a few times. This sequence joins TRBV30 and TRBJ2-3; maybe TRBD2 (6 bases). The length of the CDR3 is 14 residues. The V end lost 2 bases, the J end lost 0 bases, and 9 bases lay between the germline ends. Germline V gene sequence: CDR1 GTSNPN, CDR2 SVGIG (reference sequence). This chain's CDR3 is CAWSPGDSTDTQYF. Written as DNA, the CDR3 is TGTGCCTGGAGTCCGGGAGACAGCACAGATACGCAGTATTTT.

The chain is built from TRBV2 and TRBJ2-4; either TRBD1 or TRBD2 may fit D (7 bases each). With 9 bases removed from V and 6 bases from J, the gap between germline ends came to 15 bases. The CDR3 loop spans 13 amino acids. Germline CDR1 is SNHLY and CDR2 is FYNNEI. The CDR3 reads CASDREGRNIQYF. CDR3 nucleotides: TGTGCCAGTGACAGGGAGGGGAGAAACATTCAGTACTTC.

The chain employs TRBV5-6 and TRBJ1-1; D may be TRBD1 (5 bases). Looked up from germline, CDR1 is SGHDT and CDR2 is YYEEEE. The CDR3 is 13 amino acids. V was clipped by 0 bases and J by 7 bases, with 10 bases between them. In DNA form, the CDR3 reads TGTGCCAGCAGCTTGGATCGGGACGGTGAAGCTTTCTTT. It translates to CASSLDRDGEAFF.

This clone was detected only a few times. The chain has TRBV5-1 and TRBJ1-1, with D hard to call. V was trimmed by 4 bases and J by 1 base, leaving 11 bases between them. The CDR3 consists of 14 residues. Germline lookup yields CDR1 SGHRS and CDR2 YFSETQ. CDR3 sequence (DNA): TGCGCCAGCAGCCTAGCCGGACGGAACACTGAAGCTTTCTTT. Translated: CASSLAGRNTEAFF.

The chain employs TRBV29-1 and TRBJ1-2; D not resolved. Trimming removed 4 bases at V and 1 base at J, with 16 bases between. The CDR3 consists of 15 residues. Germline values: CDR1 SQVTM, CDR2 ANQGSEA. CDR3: CSVAAGGGLNYGYTF. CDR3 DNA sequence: TGCAGCGTTGCGGCAGGTGGAGGGCTTAACTATGGCTACACCTTC.

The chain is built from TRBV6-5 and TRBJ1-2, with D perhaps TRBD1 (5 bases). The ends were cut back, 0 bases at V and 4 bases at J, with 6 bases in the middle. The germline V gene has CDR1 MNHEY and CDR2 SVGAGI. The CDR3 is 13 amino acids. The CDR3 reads CASSYSGTYGYTF. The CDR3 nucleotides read TGTGCCAGCAGTTACTCCGGGACCTATGGCTACACCTTC.

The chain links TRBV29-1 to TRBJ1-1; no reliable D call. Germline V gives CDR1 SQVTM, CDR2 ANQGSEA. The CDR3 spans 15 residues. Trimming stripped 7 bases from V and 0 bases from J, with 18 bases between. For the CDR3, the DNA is TGCAGCGCAGCGGAAGTGGCATCCTTGAACACTGAAGCTTTCTTT. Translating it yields CSAAEVASLNTEAFF.

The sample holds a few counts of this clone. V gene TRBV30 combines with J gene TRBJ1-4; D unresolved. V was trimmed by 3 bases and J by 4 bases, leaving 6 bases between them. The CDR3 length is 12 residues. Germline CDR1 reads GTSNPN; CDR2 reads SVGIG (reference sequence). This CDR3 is CAWSRNNEKLFF. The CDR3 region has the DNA TGTGCCTGGAGCCGGAATAATGAAAAACTGTTTTTT. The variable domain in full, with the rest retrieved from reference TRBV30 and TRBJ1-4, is SQTIHQWPATLVQPVGSPLSLECTVEGTSNPNLYWYRQAAGRGLQLLFYSVGIGQISSEVPQNLSASRPQDRQFILSSKKLLLSDSGFYLCAWSRNNEKLFFGSGTQLSVL.

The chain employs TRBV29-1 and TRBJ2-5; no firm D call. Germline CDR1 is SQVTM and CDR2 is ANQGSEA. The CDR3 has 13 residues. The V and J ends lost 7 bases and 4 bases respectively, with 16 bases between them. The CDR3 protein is CSAIVQVGETQYF. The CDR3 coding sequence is TGCAGCGCCATTGTTCAGGTTGGAGAGACCCAGTACTTC.

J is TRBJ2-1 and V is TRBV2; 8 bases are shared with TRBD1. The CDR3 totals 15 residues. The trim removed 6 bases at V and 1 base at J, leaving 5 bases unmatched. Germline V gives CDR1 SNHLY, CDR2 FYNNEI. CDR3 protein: CASRRTGTSYNEQFF. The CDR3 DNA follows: TGTGCCAGCAGGCGGACAGGGACATCCTACAATGAGCAGTTCTTC.

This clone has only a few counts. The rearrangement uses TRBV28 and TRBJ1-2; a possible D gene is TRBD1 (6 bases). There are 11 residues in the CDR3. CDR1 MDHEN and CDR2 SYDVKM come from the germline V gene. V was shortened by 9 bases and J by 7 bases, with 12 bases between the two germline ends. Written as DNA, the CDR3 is TGTGCCAGGGTATACAGGGTTGGCTACACCTTC. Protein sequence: CARVYRVGYTF.

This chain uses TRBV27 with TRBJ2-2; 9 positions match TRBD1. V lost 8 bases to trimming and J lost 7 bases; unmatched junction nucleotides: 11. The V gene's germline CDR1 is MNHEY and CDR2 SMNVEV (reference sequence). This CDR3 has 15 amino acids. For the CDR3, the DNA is TGTGCCAGCCGGGCCGGGACAGGGTTTGACGGGGAGCTGTTTTTT. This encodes CASRAGTGFDGELFF.

The CDR3 coding sequence is TGCAGCGTCGACACCCGACAGACATTGATGAACACTGAAGCTTTCTTT. Its protein product is CSVDTRQTLMNTEAFF. This chain joins TRBV29-1 and TRBJ1-1; weak D call: TRBD1 (5 bases). Trimming shortened V by 6 bases and J by 0 bases, and 20 bases separated the two germline ends. The CDR3 extends over 16 amino acids. CDR1 is SQVTM and CDR2 is ANQGSEA in the germline V gene.

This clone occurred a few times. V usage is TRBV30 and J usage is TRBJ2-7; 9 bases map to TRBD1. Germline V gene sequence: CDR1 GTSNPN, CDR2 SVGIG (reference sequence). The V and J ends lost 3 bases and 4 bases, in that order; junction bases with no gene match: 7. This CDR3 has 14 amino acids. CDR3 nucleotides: TGTGCCTGGAGGTTACAGGGGGCGAGGTACGAGCAGTACTTC. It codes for CAWRLQGARYEQYF.